This T cell receptor (beta chain) was documented in a study of blood T cell repertoires in COVID-19. Study details: COVID-19 samples collected from the United States, Italy and Spain covered acute and convalescent phases. PBMCs, B-cell-depleted T cells, or T cells provided the cDNA or gDNA that made up the material.

The assay was immunoSEQ multiplex PCR, and TCRdb's table has in-frame clones only and misses some. Among roughly 160,000 clones listed, roughly 90% were seen once. This CDR3 contains 15 residues. Per the germline V gene, CDR1 is SNHLY and CDR2 is FYNNEI. Losses at the gene ends were 3 bases for V and 7 bases for J; bases not matched to a gene: 3. Specimen: peripheral blood. The receptor's source is a man aged 18 to 30 with acute or convalescent COVID-19. The rearrangement joins TRBV2 to TRBJ1-6; TRBD1 matches at 10 bases. The chain's CDR3 is CASSEQDRGNSPLHF. CDR3 sequence (DNA): TGTGCCAGCAGTGAGCAGGACAGGGGGAATTCACCCCTCCACTTT.